The 16 T cell receptor beta chains listed next were all sequenced from one sample in a study of T cells after yellow fever vaccination. TCRdb called the 5' RACE reads again in MiXCR, with one record for every CDR3 protein. The sample yields 300,000 to 350,000 distinct CDR3 sequences, 4% to 5.5% seen once. The specimen comprised PBMCs, sampled 15 days after the yellow fever booster vaccination. Source of these receptors: a man in his late teens or twenties who received the YFV17D yellow fever vaccine.

This clonotype was counted between two and nine times. V is TRBV5-1 and J is TRBJ1-2, with unresolved D. The CDR3 has 15 residues. V shed 4 bases and J shed 8 bases, with 21 bases lying between them. Per germline, CDR1 SGHRS and CDR2 YFSETQ. CDR3 coding DNA: TGCGCCAGCAGCCCCGAGGGCGGGCCAGGCAGGGGCTACACCTTC. Amino acids: CASSPEGGPGRGYTF. Full variable domain (remainder filled in from reference TRBV5-1 and TRBJ1-2): KAGVTQTPRYLIKTRGQQVTLSCSPISGHRSVSWYQQTPGQGLQFLFEYFSETQRNKGNFPGRFSGRQFSNSRSEMNVSTLELGDSALYLCASSPEGGPGRGYTFGSGTRLTVV.

The chain employs TRBV7-2 and TRBJ2-5, with a weak D call TRBD2 (6 bases). The V end was cut by 5 bases, the J end by 5 bases, with 18 bases between. This CDR3 comprises 15 residues. Germline CDR1 reads SGHTA; CDR2 reads FQGNSA. This CDR3 is CASSQGGAGRETQYF. The CDR3 DNA is TGTGCCAGCAGCCAAGGAGGGGCAGGGAGGGAGACCCAGTACTTC.

This clonotype was found many times. The rearrangement uses TRBV3-1 and TRBJ1-1; TRBD1 aligns across 7 bases. With 3 bases clipped from V and 11 bases from J, the junction kept 18 bases outside the gene matches. The CDR3 is 16 amino acids. Germline V gene data show CDR1 as LGHDT and CDR2 as YNNKEL (reference sequence). CDR3 loop: CASSQWGQTTNTWAFF. In DNA, the CDR3 is TGTGCCAGCAGCCAGTGGGGACAGACAACCAACACTTGGGCTTTCTTT.

This clonotype has a handful of counts. The chain combines TRBV24-1 with TRBJ2-1, with D possibly being TRBD2 (5 bases). CDR3 size: 16 residues. The V end was cut by 5 bases, the J end by 0 bases, with 13 bases between. The V gene's germline CDR1 is KGHDR and CDR2 SFDVKD. The CDR3 loop reads CATSAALVSSYNEQFF. The CDR3 DNA reads as TGTGCCACCAGTGCCGCACTAGTTAGCTCCTACAATGAGCAGTTCTTC.

This clonotype showed up many times. The rearrangement joins TRBV21-1 to TRBJ2-7; the D call in the table, TRBD1, was not verified against the DNA. TRBV21-1 is an annotated pseudogene. The CDR3 length is 15 residues. The CDR3 bases are TGTGCCAGCAGCAAACCTTTAATACAGGGGAGCGAGCAGTACGTC. Its protein is CASSKPLIQGSEQYV.

This chain uses TRBV4-3 with TRBJ2-3, with 11 positions matching TRBD2. This CDR3 has 16 amino acids. Looked up from germline, CDR1 is LGHNA and CDR2 is YSLEER. V lost 3 bases to trimming and J lost 5 bases; unmatched junction nucleotides: 7. In DNA, the CDR3 is TGCGCCAGCAGCCACACCCTAGCGGGGGGTCGAGATACGCAGTATTTT. Translation: CASSHTLAGGRDTQYF.

In its sample, this clonotype was seen a few times. This chain joins TRBV6-6 and TRBJ2-7, with TRBD2 identical over 11 bases. The germline gives CDR1 MNHNY, CDR2 SVGAGI (reference sequence). The CDR3 has 16 residues. J lost 2 bases, V lost 6 bases, and 9 bases had no gene match. CDR3 in amino acids: CASSLPTSGVTYEQYF. CDR3 in DNA: TGTGCCAGCAGCCTCCCGACTAGCGGGGTAACCTACGAGCAGTACTTC.

With regard to this clonotype: The junction differs from germline at one of its ends, possibly a read error. V usage is TRBV7-2 and J usage is TRBJ2-1; 9 bases fit TRBD1. CDR1 and CDR2 (germline): SGHTA, FQGNSA. This CDR3 is built from 14 residues. CDR3 sequence: CASSVSRDRVNVIF. CDR3 in DNA: TGTGCCAGCAGCGTTTCCCGGGACAGGGTCAATGTGATCTTC. The full variable domain, rest sourced from reference TRBV7-2 and TRBJ2-1, is GAGVSQSPSNKVTEKGKDVELRCDPISGHTALYWYRQSLGQGLEFLIYFQGNSAPDKSGLPSDRFSAERTGGSVSTLTIQRTQQEDSAVYLCASSVSRDRVNVIFGPGTRLTVL.

In this sample, this clonotype turned up many times. The rearrangement joins TRBV28 to TRBJ2-7; maybe TRBD2 (5 bases). The CDR3 extends over 12 amino acids. Germline V gives CDR1 MDHEN, CDR2 SYDVKM. The V end was cut by 2 bases, the J end by 4 bases, with 6 bases between. The CDR3 loop is CASSLPGYEQYV. In DNA form, the CDR3 reads TGTGCCAGCAGTTTACCGGGGTACGAGCAGTACGTC.

The rearrangement uses TRBV19 and TRBJ2-7; 10 bases line up with TRBD1. CDR1 and CDR2 (germline): LNHDA, SQIVND (reference sequence). V lost 11 bases, J lost 5 bases, and 6 bases stayed unmatched. The CDR3 length is 12 residues. For the CDR3, the DNA is TGTGCCTCCGGGACAGGGGTGGACGAGCAGTACTTC. It is translated as CASGTGVDEQYF.

The gene calls are TRBV20-1 and TRBJ1-1; no reliable D call. The V end lost 3 bases, the J end lost 4 bases, and 18 bases lay between the germline ends. CDR1 and CDR2 (germline): DFQATT, SNEGSKA (reference sequence). The CDR3 has 15 amino acids. CDR3 bases: TGCAGTGCTAGGCGGGCCACCAGAGTAAGCACTGAAGCTTTCTTT. The encoded protein is CSARRATRVSTEAFF.

This clonotype was picked up many times. The chain recombines TRBV6-6 with TRBJ2-7; D is possibly TRBD1 (5 bases). The CDR3 consists of 14 residues. Germline CDR1 is MNHNY and CDR2 is SVGAGI (reference sequence). Trimming cost V 5 bases and J 3 bases, with 14 bases left between them. The CDR3 is CASSLQTASYEQYF. The CDR3 coding sequence is TGTGCCAGCAGTCTCCAGACAGCGAGCTACGAGCAGTACTTC.

The chain uses TRBV15 and TRBJ1-2; D is unclear. This CDR3 has 15 residues. The germline V gene has CDR1 LNHNV and CDR2 YYDKDF (reference sequence). The V end was cut by 5 bases, the J end by 7 bases, with 20 bases between. This CDR3 reads CATSPAFADHFGYTF. CDR3 nucleotides: TGTGCCACCAGCCCCGCTTTCGCGGATCACTTTGGCTACACCTTC.

This clonotype occurred many times. The chain is built from TRBV7-8 and TRBJ2-7; D not resolved. The V end was cut by 0 bases, the J end by 4 bases, with 10 bases between. Germline-derived CDR1 and CDR2 are SGHVS and FQNEAQ. The CDR3 is made up of 14 amino acids. CDR3 residues: CASSLASIFYEQYV. CDR3 DNA: TGTGCCAGCAGCTTAGCCTCCATATTTTACGAGCAGTACGTC.

This clonotype was counted ten times or more. The chain carries TRBV6-2 or TRBV6-3 and TRBJ2-7; no clear D gene. The CDR3 contains 12 residues. V shed 10 bases and J shed 0 bases, with 10 bases lying between them. Germline loops: CDR1 MNHEY, CDR2 SVGEGT. The CDR3 protein is CATVCYSYEQYV. The DNA of the CDR3 is TGTGCCACAGTCTGTTACTCCTACGAGCAGTACGTC.

This clonotype has more than one count but fewer than ten. The V gene is TRBV7-9, the J gene TRBJ1-3; the match to TRBD1 covers 12 bases. V lost 5 bases and J lost 10; bases outside the gene matches: 6. CDR3 size: 14 residues. Germline CDR1 SEHNR, CDR2 FQNEAQ (reference sequence). The CDR3 region is CASSPGQGADTIYF. Here the CDR3 DNA reads TGTGCCAGCAGCCCGGGACAGGGGGCGGATACCATATATTTT.